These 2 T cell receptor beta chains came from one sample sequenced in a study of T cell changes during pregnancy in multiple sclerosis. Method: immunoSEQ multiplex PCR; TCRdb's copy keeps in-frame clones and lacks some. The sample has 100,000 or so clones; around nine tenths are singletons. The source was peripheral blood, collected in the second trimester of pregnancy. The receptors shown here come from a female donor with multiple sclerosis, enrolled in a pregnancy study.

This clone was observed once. The DNA of the CDR3 is TGCGCCAGCAGCTCGACAGGGGCGGGCTATGGCTACACCTTC. Translating gives CASSSTGAGYGYTF. The J gene is TRBJ1-2, the V gene TRBV5-1, with TRBD1 identical over 8 bases. The CDR3 has 14 residues. Germline lookup yields CDR1 SGHRS and CDR2 YFSETQ. V lost 3 bases, J lost 4 bases, and 5 bases stayed unmatched.

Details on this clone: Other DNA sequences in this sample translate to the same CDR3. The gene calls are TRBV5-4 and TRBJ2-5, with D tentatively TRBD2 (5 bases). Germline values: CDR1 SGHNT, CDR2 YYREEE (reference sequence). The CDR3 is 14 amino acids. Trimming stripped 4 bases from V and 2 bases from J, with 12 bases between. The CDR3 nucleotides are TGTGCCAGCAGCCTGCCAGGACTTCAAGAGACCCAGTACTTC. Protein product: CASSLPGLQETQYF.